The source of this T cell receptor (beta chain) is a study of chemoradiotherapy in HPV16-positive cancers. The data were produced by immunoSEQ multiplex PCR, yet TCRdb's version contains in-frame clones alone and is incomplete. The sample has some 17,000 clones, 90% seen once; the top ten hold approximately 14%. This CDR3 is 14 amino acids long. Trimming shortened V by 1 base and J by 5 bases, and 9 bases separated the two germline ends. Germline V gene sequence: CDR1 SEHNR, CDR2 FQNEAQ (reference sequence). The input for sequencing was blood, taken from a patient who underwent chemoradiotherapy. The rearrangement links TRBV7-9 to TRBJ2-1; D call uncertain. This TCR came from a human donor with HPV-associated anogenital cancer. CDR3 residues: CASSLGVMNNEQFF. CDR3 DNA sequence: TGTGCCAGCAGCTTAGGTGTAATGAACAATGAGCAGTTCTTC.